A single sample is the source of the 17 T cell receptor beta chains below, sequenced in a study of Tregs in tolerant kidney transplant recipients. The data were produced by immunoSEQ multiplex PCR, yet TCRdb's version contains in-frame clones alone and is incomplete. The data contain around 78,000 clones, 91% of them singletons. This sample comprised Tregs from blood, obtained before the transplant. Receptor source: a human donor who received a combined kidney and bone marrow transplant.

The chain combines TRBV7-9 with TRBJ1-1, with D hard to call. The CDR3 spans 13 residues. From germline, CDR1 is SEHNR and CDR2 FQNEAQ (reference sequence). Trimming shortened V by 1 base and J by 7 bases, and 10 bases separated the two germline ends. DNA for the CDR3: TGTGCCAGCAGCTTAGGTTCACCCAGTGAAGCTTTCTTT. This sequence encodes CASSLGSPSEAFF.

The V call is TRBV10-3, the J call TRBJ1-6; 8 bases match TRBD1. Germline CDR1 and CDR2: ENHRY and SYGVKD. The CDR3 totals 15 residues. V lost 5 bases, J lost 4 bases, and 4 bases stayed unmatched. CDR3 amino acids: CAISTGTGYNSPLHF. In DNA, the CDR3 is TGTGCCATCAGTACCGGGACAGGTTATAATTCACCCCTCCACTTT.

CDR3 residues: CASRQQRQVMNTEAFF. The CDR3 DNA follows: TGTGCCAGCCGGCAACAACGACAGGTAATGAACACTGAAGCTTTCTTT. V and J are TRBV28 and TRBJ1-1; TRBD1 might be the D (6 bases). This CDR3 comprises 16 residues. CDR1 is MDHEN and CDR2 is SYDVKM in the germline V gene. The V and J ends lost 8 bases and 0 bases respectively, with 19 bases between them. Using reference TRBV28 and TRBJ1-1 for the parts outside the CDR3, the full variable domain is DVKVTQSSRYLVKRTGEKVFLECVQDMDHENMFWYRQDPGLGLRLIYFSYDVKMKEKGDIPEGYSVSREKKERFSLILESASTNQTSMYLCASRQQRQVMNTEAFFGQGTRLTVV.

The rearrangement uses TRBV5-1 and TRBJ2-5; D might be TRBD1 (6 bases). The assigned J gene may be wrong: the sequence end matches TRBJ2-7 better. The CDR3 runs 14 residues. CDR1 is SGHRS, CDR2 YFSETQ, per germline. The CDR3 here is CASSSVRQAYEQYF. The CDR3, as DNA: TGCGCCAGCAGCTCGGTCAGACAGGCCTACGAGCAGTACTTC.

This chain links TRBV5-6 with TRBJ1-2; D is possibly TRBD1 (6 bases). V shed 0 bases and J shed 4 bases, with 16 bases lying between them. The germline CDR1 and CDR2 sequences are SGHDT and YYEEEE. The CDR3 is made up of 16 amino acids. The CDR3, as DNA: TGTGCCAGCAGCTTGGAGCGATGGACAGTAAGCTATGGCTACACCTTC. Translating it yields CASSLERWTVSYGYTF.

CDR3 amino acids: CASSLGGNSPLHF. CDR3 DNA sequence: TGTGCCAGCAGTTTAGGGGGCAATTCACCCCTCCACTTT. The gene calls are TRBV28 and TRBJ1-6, with D possibly being TRBD1 (6 bases). Germline CDR1 reads MDHEN; CDR2 reads SYDVKM. This CDR3 is built from 13 residues. Trimming stripped 2 bases from V and 7 bases from J, with 6 bases between.

The rearrangement joins TRBV5-1 to TRBJ1-6; possible D gene TRBD1, 5 bases. Germline loops: CDR1 SGHRS, CDR2 YFSETQ. CDR3 length: 16 amino acids. V lost 3 bases and J lost 6, with 16 bases in between. The CDR3 DNA follows: TGCGCCAGCAGCTCATGGGACGCGGGGCCTAATTCACCCCTCCACTTT. This sequence encodes CASSSWDAGPNSPLHF.

This rearrangement joins TRBV2 to TRBJ2-7, with D possibly being TRBD1 or TRBD2 (5 bases each). Germline V gene sequence: CDR1 SNHLY, CDR2 FYNNEI. The CDR3 is 12 residues long. Trimming stripped 7 bases from V and 6 bases from J, with 13 bases between. Here the CDR3 DNA reads TGTGCCAGCAATGGAGATGGGGGCGAGCAGTACTTC. This codes for CASNGDGGEQYF.

Concerning this clone: One end of the junction does not line up with germline, which may come from a read error. This specimen includes other DNA sequences encoding the same CDR3. The chain couples TRBV20-1 to TRBJ2-2; no definite D call. CDR1 is DFQATT and CDR2 is SNEGSKA in the germline V gene (reference sequence). This CDR3 has 11 amino acids. The CDR3 protein is CSAFGSGELFF. The CDR3 DNA sequence: TGCAGTGCTTTTGGTTCCGGAGAGCTGTTTTTT.

This clone has more than one count but fewer than ten. The chain combines TRBV18 with TRBJ2-7; possibly TRBD1 for D (5 bases). CDR1 and CDR2 from the germline V gene are KGHSH and LQKENI. V lost 3 bases, J lost 3 bases, and 6 bases lay in between. This CDR3 has 12 amino acids. As DNA, the CDR3 is TGTGCCAGCTCACCCGACAGCTACGAGCAGTACTTC. It encodes CASSPDSYEQYF.

This sequence joins TRBV23-1 and TRBJ2-1; perhaps TRBD2 as D (6 bases). Being an ORF, TRBV23-1 has a function that is uncertain. The length of the CDR3 is 12 residues. V was shortened by 8 bases and J by 9 bases, with 14 bases between the two germline ends. CDR3 sequence (DNA): TGCGCCAGCCGTAGAAAGGAGGGTGAGCAGTTCTTC. This encodes CASRRKEGEQFF.

This sequence joins TRBV7-9 and TRBJ2-3; D is perhaps TRBD2 (6 bases). The CDR3 sequence is 14 residues long. CDR1 and CDR2 from the germline V gene are SEHNR and FQNEAQ (reference sequence). Deletions cut 3 bases from V and 1 base from J, with 8 bases between. The CDR3 sequence is CASSFGGGTDTQYF. The DNA of the CDR3 is TGTGCCAGCAGCTTCGGAGGGGGCACAGATACGCAGTATTTT.

In regard to this clone: The same CDR3 arises from other DNA sequences in this sample as well. The chain links TRBV9 to TRBJ2-7; 8 bases line up with TRBD2. Germline assignment: CDR1 SGDLS and CDR2 YYNGEE. The CDR3 sequence is 14 residues long. The V segment lost 0 bases and the J segment 4 bases; nucleotides outside the gene matches: 3. The CDR3 sequence is CASSVGSGSYEQYF. In nucleotides, the CDR3 is TGTGCCAGCAGCGTAGGAAGCGGGAGTTACGAGCAGTACTTC.

This clone was found once. The chain is built from TRBV28 and TRBJ2-4; 8 bases align to TRBD2. Trimming took 3 bases from V and 5 from J; bases not matched to a gene: 9. The CDR3 is 16 residues long. Germline assignment: CDR1 MDHEN and CDR2 SYDVKM. The CDR3 here is CASSFRPGAGENIQYF. In DNA, the CDR3 is TGTGCCAGCAGTTTCCGGCCGGGAGCGGGAGAAAACATTCAGTACTTC.

The chain has TRBV19 and TRBJ1-1, with D possibly TRBD1 on 5 matching bases. The germline V and J ends were trimmed by 7 bases and 1 base, with 13 bases remaining between them. Germline lookup yields CDR1 LNHDA and CDR2 SQIVND (reference sequence). The CDR3 has 14 residues. CDR3 sequence: CASTSGGQNTEAFF. CDR3 DNA: TGTGCCAGTACTTCAGGAGGACAGAACACTGAAGCTTTCTTT.

The chain recombines TRBV7-3 with TRBJ2-3; TRBD2 matches 10 bases. The CDR3 extends over 15 amino acids. Germline-derived CDR1 and CDR2 are SGHTA and FQGTGA. V shed 4 bases, J shed 1 base, and the junction held 2 bases outside the gene matches. CDR3 protein: CASSSGLAGTDTQYF. DNA of the CDR3: TGTGCCAGCAGCTCCGGACTAGCGGGCACAGATACGCAGTATTTT.

This clone was counted a single time. The chain employs TRBV7-3 and TRBJ2-3, with a tentative D call TRBD1 (5 bases). The CDR3 runs 14 residues. Trimming stripped 2 bases from V and 0 bases from J, with 6 bases between. Per the germline V gene, CDR1 is SGHTA and CDR2 is FQGTGA. The CDR3 protein is CASSLQGSTDTQYF. The CDR3 DNA reads as TGTGCCAGCAGCTTACAGGGAAGCACAGATACGCAGTATTTT.